This note documents a single T cell receptor (beta chain) sequence. Under the authors' procedure: Reference gene primer amplification in the assay estimated nucleated cell counts. The repertoire was sequenced with immunoSEQ multiplex PCR; TCRdb's copy has only in-frame clones and lacks some. V, J and clone size reflect that table, while D and trimming were determined from the DNA. The table includes 150,000 to 200,000 clones, about 80% detected once. The data stem from a study of blood T cell repertoires in COVID-19. For the study at large: PBMCs, B-cell-depleted T cells, or T cells provided the cDNA or gDNA that made up the material.

Clinical histories supplied by participants themselves formed the basis of cohort assignment. Among Cohort 3 donors, those recovered had two negative PCRs, clearance, or symptom resolution. The CDR3 covers 13 residues. Trimming removed 8 bases from V and 0 bases from J, with 10 bases in between. The chain has TRBV12-3 or TRBV12-4 and TRBJ1-1; TRBD1 is a possible D gene (6 bases). The receptor's source is a man aged 45-65 years who had recovered from COVID-19. The sequencing sample was made of PBMCs or T cells enriched from blood (not recorded which). The CDR3, as DNA: TGTGCCAGCGGACAGATTCTGAACACTGAAGCTTTCTTT. Amino acids: CASGQILNTEAFF.